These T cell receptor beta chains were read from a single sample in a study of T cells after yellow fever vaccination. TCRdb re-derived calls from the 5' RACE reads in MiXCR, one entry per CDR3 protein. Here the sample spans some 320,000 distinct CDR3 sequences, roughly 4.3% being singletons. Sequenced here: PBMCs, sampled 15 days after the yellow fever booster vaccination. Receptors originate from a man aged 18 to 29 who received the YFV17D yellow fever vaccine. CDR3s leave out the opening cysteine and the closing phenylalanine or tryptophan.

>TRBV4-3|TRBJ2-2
ASSRGRGDGELF
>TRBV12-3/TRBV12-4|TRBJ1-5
ASSFGDRPSNQPQH
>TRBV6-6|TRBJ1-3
ASSTSGNTIY
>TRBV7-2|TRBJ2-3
ASSIGADTQY
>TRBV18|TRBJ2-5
ASSPQETQY
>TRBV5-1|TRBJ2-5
ASSASGNRETQY
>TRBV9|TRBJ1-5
ASSVTTGTGSNQPQH
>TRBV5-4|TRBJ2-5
ASSWTSGPPETQY
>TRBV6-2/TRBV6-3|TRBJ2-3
ASSYPSASGTPDTQY
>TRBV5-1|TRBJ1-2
ASSILGQGGTSGYT
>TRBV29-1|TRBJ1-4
RVDESGQGRKMF
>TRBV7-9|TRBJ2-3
ATSDRGATDTQY
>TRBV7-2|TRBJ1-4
ASSLGGLMGEKLF
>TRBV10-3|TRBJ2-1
AIRRTSGAYNEQF
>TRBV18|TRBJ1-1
ASSPPGQGRVTEAF
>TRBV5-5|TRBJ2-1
ASSLRDAEKF
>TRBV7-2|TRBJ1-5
ASSLDRASRPQH
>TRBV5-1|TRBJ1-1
ASSGGGVDTEAF
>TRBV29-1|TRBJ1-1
SVVGDRRQMNTEAF
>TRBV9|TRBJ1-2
ASSADRLLGSGYT
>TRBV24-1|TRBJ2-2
ATSDPGTGDSPRELF
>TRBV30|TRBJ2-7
AWRGSGVQY
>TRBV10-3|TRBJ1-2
AIRVGGSGYT
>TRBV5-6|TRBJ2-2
ASSLRARGRTGELF
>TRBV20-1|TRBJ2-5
SARLGAKGTQY
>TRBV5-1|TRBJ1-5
ASPRGGNQPKH
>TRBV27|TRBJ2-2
ASSFGAGEAKNTGELF
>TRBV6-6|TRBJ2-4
ASRPGQALLAKNIQY
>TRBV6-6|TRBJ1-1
ASSRQTGGTEAF
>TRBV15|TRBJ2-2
ATSSPGGHSNTGELF
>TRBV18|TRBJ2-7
ASSPGRENEQY
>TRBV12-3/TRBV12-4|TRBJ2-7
ASSQIRPIPYEQY
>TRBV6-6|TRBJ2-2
ASRNGDTGELF
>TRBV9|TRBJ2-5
ASSVGTIWQQETQY
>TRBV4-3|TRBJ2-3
ASSQDGTNTDTQY
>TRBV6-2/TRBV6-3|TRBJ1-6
ASSGTYNSPLH
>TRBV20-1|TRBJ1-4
SARDPGHKGGEKLF
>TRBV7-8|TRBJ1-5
ASSLAQDGQPQH
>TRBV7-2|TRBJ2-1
ASSLLHWGQGGEQF
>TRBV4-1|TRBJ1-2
ASSQDRVKTYGYT
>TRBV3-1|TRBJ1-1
ASLGSMNTEAF
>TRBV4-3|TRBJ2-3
ASSQVLAGGDTQY
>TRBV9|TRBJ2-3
ASIGLAGGVDTQY
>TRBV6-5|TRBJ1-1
ASSPRYGDITEAF
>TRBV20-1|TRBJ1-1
SASHRESNTEAF
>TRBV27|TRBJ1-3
ASAPDRSDTIY
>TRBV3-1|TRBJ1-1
ASSHLGAGTEAF
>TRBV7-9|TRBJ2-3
ASSPRSPASTDTQY
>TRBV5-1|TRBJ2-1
ASSLGTGQGLHEQF
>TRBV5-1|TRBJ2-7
ASSLLGQGLNEQY
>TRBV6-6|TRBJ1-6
ASSGGPYNSPLH
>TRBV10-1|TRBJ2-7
ASSESGAGGRDEQY
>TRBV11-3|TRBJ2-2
ASSLQPTGELF
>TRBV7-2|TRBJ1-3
ASSTGDGNTIY
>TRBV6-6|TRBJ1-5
ASRPTGLEQPQH
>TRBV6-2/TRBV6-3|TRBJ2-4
ACHESSKNIQY
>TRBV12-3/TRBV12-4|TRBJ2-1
ASSLAGPSYNEQF
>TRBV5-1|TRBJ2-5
ASSLGSGEETQY
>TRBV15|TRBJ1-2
ATSPRTGPEYGYT
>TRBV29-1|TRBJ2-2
SVETGRRTGELF